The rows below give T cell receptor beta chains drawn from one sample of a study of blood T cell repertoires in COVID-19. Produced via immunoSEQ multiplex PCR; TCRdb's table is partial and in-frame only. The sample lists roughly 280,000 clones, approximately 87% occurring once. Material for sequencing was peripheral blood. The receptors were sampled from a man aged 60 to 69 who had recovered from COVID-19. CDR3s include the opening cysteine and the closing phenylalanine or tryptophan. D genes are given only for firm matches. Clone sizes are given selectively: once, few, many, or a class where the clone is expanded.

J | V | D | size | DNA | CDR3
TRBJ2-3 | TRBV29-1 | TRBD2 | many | TGCAGCACAATAGCGGGGGTGAGCACAGATACGCAGTATTTT | CSTIAGVSTDTQYF
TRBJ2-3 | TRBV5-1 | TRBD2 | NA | TGCGCCAGCAGCATTACTAGCGGCCGCACAGATACGCAGTATTTT | CASSITSGRTDTQYF
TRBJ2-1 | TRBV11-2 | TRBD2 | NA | TGTGCCAGCAGCTTAGCCGTGTTTGCTAGCGGGGCTTACAATGAGCAGTTCTTC | CASSLAVFASGAYNEQFF
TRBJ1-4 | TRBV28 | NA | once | TGTGCCAGCAGTCTGGGAATGATGACCGCCTCGGGGGAAAAACTGTTTTTT | CASSLGMMTASGEKLFF
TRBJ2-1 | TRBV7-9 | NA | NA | TGTGCCAGCAGGCTGGGCTCCGGCAATGAGCAGTTCTTC | CASRLGSGNEQFF
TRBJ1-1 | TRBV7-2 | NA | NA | TGTGCCAGCAGCCTGGGCCGCAACACTGAAGCTTTCTTT | CASSLGRNTEAFF
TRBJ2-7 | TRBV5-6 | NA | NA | TGTGCCAGCAGCCCGGGACACGGGGTCTACGAGCAGTACTTC | CASSPGHGVYEQYF
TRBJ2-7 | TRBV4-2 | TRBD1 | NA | TGTGCCAGCAGCCAAGTCCCGGGACAGACCTACGAGCAGTACTTC | CASSQVPGQTYEQYF
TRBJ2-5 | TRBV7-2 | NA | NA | TGTGCCAGCAGCCCCAACTGGGGGCGTGGGGTCCAGTACTTC | CASSPNWGRGVQYF
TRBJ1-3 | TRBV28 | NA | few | TGTGCCAGCAGAACAGGGTCTTCTGGAAACACCATATATTTT | CASRTGSSGNTIYF